This TCR beta chain was retrieved from a study of blood T cell repertoires in COVID-19. This clone was seen just once. The assay was immunoSEQ multiplex PCR, and TCRdb's table has in-frame clones only and misses some. The sample contains 52,000 or so clones, almost 90% of which appear only once. The CDR3 is made up of 15 amino acids. The germline V gene has CDR1 SGHTA and CDR2 FQGTGA. After removal of 6 bases from V and 2 bases from J, the junction contained 6 bases not matched to a gene. The clonotype was recovered from a man between 60 and 75 years old with active COVID-19. The chain carries TRBV7-3 and TRBJ2-1, with 8 bases aligning to TRBD2. Sequencing used peripheral blood. The CDR3 DNA sequence: TGTGCCAGCAGGAAGTCGGGAGGGACCTACAATGAGCAGTTCTTC. Its protein is CASRKSGGTYNEQFF. Variable domain in full (rest from reference TRBV7-3 and TRBJ2-1): GAGVSQTPSNKVTEKGKYVELRCDPISGHTALYWYRQSLGQGPEFLIYFQGTGAADDSGLPNDRFFAVRPEGSVSTLKIQRTERGDSAVYLCASRKSGGTYNEQFFGPGTRLTVL.